The clone carrying this T cell receptor (beta chain) was detected a few times. Antigen specificity is unknown. Germline CDR1 and CDR2: MDHEN and SYDVKM. The ends lost 7 bases at V and 3 bases at J; junction bases unmatched: 8. The CDR3 contains 14 residues. This specimen comes from a study of cytomegalovirus exposure and HLA in healthy donors. The PCR was carried out with 60 Vbeta primers and 13 Jbeta primers. Repertoires were generated with immunoSEQ multiplex PCR, while TCRdb's copy carries only in-frame clones and drops some. In the table there are around 180,000 clones, 80% of which are singletons. Study results and caveats: A later analysis found TCR association rates differed by HLA locus, highest for DRB1 and lowest for HLA-C. A previous analysis found most TCR beta V segments productive roughly 90% or roughly 30% of the time. Several of the most significant clusters were apparently associated with common viral pathogens in a later analysis. Other equally common chains were less clonally expanded than HLA-associated TCR beta chains, a later analysis showed.

What was sequenced was PBMCs. The V and J genes are TRBV28 and TRBJ2-7; 8 positions match TRBD1. The clonotype comes from a man in his thirties or forties in good health and CMV-seropositive. CDR3 sequence (DNA): TGTGCCAGCACCCCGGGACAGGCGTTCTACGAGCAGTACTTC. Translation: CASTPGQAFYEQYF.